The 32 T cell receptor beta chains below were found in one sample sequenced in a study of blood T cell repertoires in COVID-19 (dated by TCRdb to between 2020 and 2021). The library was obtained by the immunoSEQ multiplex PCR assay. What TCRdb holds here is the immuneACCESS table cut down to in-frame rearrangements. Part of the clones is not present; checked against another copy, under half of the missing clones reflect an unresolved V gene, and the others are unexplained. The sample table contains hundreds of thousands of clones; only one count was recorded for 88% of them. The ten largest clones capture just under 1% of the sample. Sequenced sample: PBMCs or T cells enriched from blood (not recorded which). These receptors all come from a woman in her twenties or thirties who had recovered from COVID-19.

The V and J genes are TRBV11-2 and TRBJ2-7; 7 nucleotides align to TRBD2. Trimming cost V 1 base and J 6 bases; bases outside gene matches: 6. Germline CDR1 and CDR2: SGHAT and FQNNGV. This CDR3 is 14 amino acids long. CDR3 DNA sequence: TGTGCCAGCAGCTTAGGGTGGACTAGTTCCGAGCAGTACTTC. Its translation is CASSLGWTSSEQYF.

The chain has TRBV11-1 and TRBJ2-3; perhaps TRBD2 as D (6 bases). CDR3 length: 14 residues. Germline lookup yields CDR1 SGHAT and CDR2 FQDESV (reference sequence). V was pared by 4 bases and J by 1 base, with 9 bases between. Written as DNA, the CDR3 is TGTGCCAGCAGCTCGGGGGAGGGCACAGATACGCAGTATTTT. The encoded protein is CASSSGEGTDTQYF.

The count of this clone is one. This chain links TRBV9 with TRBJ1-2; 10 nucleotides agree with TRBD1. This CDR3 has 15 residues. The V segment lost 3 bases and the J segment 4 bases; nucleotides outside the gene matches: 6. The germline gives CDR1 SGDLS, CDR2 YYNGEE. CDR3 DNA: TGTGCCAGCAGCGCGGGGACAGGGGTCCCCTATGGCTACACCTTC. Protein sequence: CASSAGTGVPYGYTF.

The CDR3 DNA reads as TGTGCCAGCAGTTCACCCCCCAGGGGAAAAGGCTACACCTTC. Translated: CASSSPPRGKGYTF. The chain carries TRBV28 and TRBJ1-2, with D perhaps TRBD1 (6 bases). The CDR3 runs to 14 residues. The V and J ends lost 4 bases and 8 bases respectively, with 17 bases between them. CDR1 and CDR2 (germline): MDHEN, SYDVKM.

The V gene is TRBV6-5, the J gene TRBJ2-5, with 9 bases lining up with TRBD2. The CDR3 spans 13 residues. J gave up 5 bases and V 6 bases, and 4 bases lay outside the gene matches. The germline V gene encodes CDR1 MNHEY and CDR2 SVGAGI. CDR3 sequence: CASSYAGGETQYF. CDR3 sequence (DNA): TGTGCCAGCAGCTATGCGGGGGGGGAGACCCAGTACTTC.

This clone has just a few counts. The chain combines TRBV19 with TRBJ2-2; maybe TRBD1 (6 bases). This CDR3 has 15 amino acids. Germline assignment: CDR1 LNHDA and CDR2 SQIVND (reference sequence). Between the trimmed V and J ends, which lost 5 bases and 4 bases, there was a span of 14 bases. The CDR3 nucleotides read TGTGCCAGTAGTTGGCCAGGGGAGAGCACCGGGGAGCTGTTTTTT. Amino acids: CASSWPGESTGELFF.

The chain joins TRBV2 to TRBJ1-1; 9 nucleotides line up with TRBD1. CDR1 SNHLY and CDR2 FYNNEI come from the germline V gene. Losses at the gene ends were 6 bases for V and 0 bases for J; bases not matched to a gene: 8. CDR3 length: 16 residues. For the CDR3, the DNA is TGTGCCAGCAGCTTACCGGGACAGGGCTTGAACACTGAAGCTTTCTTT. It is translated as CASSLPGQGLNTEAFF. The full variable domain, its missing parts supplied by reference TRBV2 and TRBJ1-1, is EPEVTQTPSHQVTQMGQEVILRCVPISNHLYFYWYRQILGQKVEFLVSFYNNEISEKSEIFDDQFSVERPDGSNFTLKIRSTKLEDSAMYFCASSLPGQGLNTEAFFGQGTRLTVV.

The rearrangement uses TRBV9 and TRBJ2-1, with TRBD2 as a possible D gene (7 bases). The germline V gene has CDR1 SGDLS and CDR2 YYNGEE. Trimming removed 4 bases from V and 4 bases from J, with 21 bases in between. This CDR3 contains 17 residues. The CDR3 is CASSPRRGALPYNEQFF. The CDR3 region has the DNA TGTGCCAGCAGCCCTAGACGGGGGGCCCTACCTTACAATGAGCAGTTCTTC.

The chain employs TRBV28 and TRBJ1-5; 7 positions agree with TRBD1. V lost 9 bases to trimming and J lost 8 bases; unmatched junction nucleotides: 13. Per germline, CDR1 MDHEN and CDR2 SYDVKM. This CDR3 spans 14 amino acids. In DNA form, the CDR3 reads TGTGCCAGTACCCTCGGCAGGGGGTGGGAGCCCCAGCATTTT. The encoded protein is CASTLGRGWEPQHF.

A word on this clone: The junction shows a germline mismatch at one end, possibly a read error. V and J are TRBV7-9 and TRBJ2-7; 7 bases are a match to TRBD2. Germline CDR1 reads SEHNR; CDR2 reads FQNEAQ (reference sequence). This CDR3 has 12 amino acids. The CDR3 DNA reads as TGTGCCAGCAGCCCGGGGGGAGGGGACGCTATCTTC. This codes for CASSPGGGDAIF.

This chain connects TRBV11-2 to TRBJ2-1, with D possibly being TRBD1 (6 bases). Trimming took off 5 bases at V and 5 bases at J, with 10 bases between the two ends. The CDR3 length is 13 residues. The germline gives CDR1 SGHAT, CDR2 FQNNGV. CDR3 loop: CASSVQGNNEQFF. As DNA, the CDR3 is TGTGCCAGCAGCGTACAGGGAAACAATGAGCAGTTCTTC.

The rearrangement links TRBV27 to TRBJ1-2; 10 nucleotides line up with TRBD1. The V segment lost 7 bases and the J segment 8 bases; nucleotides outside the gene matches: 13. The CDR3 extends over 15 amino acids. The germline gives CDR1 MNHEY, CDR2 SMNVEV (reference sequence). The CDR3: CASTSIGQGVRGYTF. Written as DNA, the CDR3 is TGTGCCAGCACTTCCATAGGACAGGGGGTGCGGGGCTACACCTTC.

This sequence joins TRBV6-2 or TRBV6-3 and TRBJ1-1; tentatively, D is TRBD1 (6 bases). The germline V gene has CDR1 MNHEY and CDR2 SVGEGT. The V end lost 4 bases, the J end lost 1 base, and 13 bases lay between the germline ends. The CDR3 sequence is 15 residues long. In DNA form, the CDR3 reads TGTGCCAGCAGTTGGCTTGGGGGGGCGAACACTGAAGCTTTCTTT. Its protein product is CASSWLGGANTEAFF.

This chain joins TRBV29-1 and TRBJ1-2; a possible D gene is TRBD1 (6 bases). CDR1 and CDR2 from the germline V gene are SQVTM and ANQGSEA. Trimming cost V 2 bases and J 5 bases, with 12 bases left between them. The CDR3 is made up of 13 amino acids. CDR3 sequence (DNA): TGCAGCGTTGAACTGGGACAACAGTATGGCTACACCTTC. It encodes CSVELGQQYGYTF.

The chain couples TRBV28 to TRBJ1-2; 7 nucleotides match TRBD1. Germline CDR1 reads MDHEN; CDR2 reads SYDVKM. The V gene end was trimmed by 6 bases and the J gene end by 5 bases; junction bases not matched to a gene: 21. The CDR3 runs 18 residues. CDR3 coding DNA: TGTGCCAGCAGATCCCCAACCGCACCACTCCCAGGGGGTTATGGCTACACCTTC. This translates into CASRSPTAPLPGGYGYTF.

The chain combines TRBV27 with TRBJ2-2, with unresolved D. V gave up 5 bases and J gave up 1 base, with 14 bases separating them. There are 16 residues in the CDR3. Germline V gene data show CDR1 as MNHEY and CDR2 as SMNVEV (reference sequence). The CDR3 is CASSGRPRRNTGELFF. Here the CDR3 DNA reads TGTGCCAGCAGTGGCCGTCCCAGAAGGAACACCGGGGAGCTGTTTTTT.

The chain couples TRBV19 to TRBJ2-3; 7 bases fit TRBD1. Losses at the gene ends were 1 base for V and 1 base for J; bases not matched to a gene: 2. CDR3 size: 15 residues. Germline lookup yields CDR1 LNHDA and CDR2 SQIVND (reference sequence). The CDR3 nucleotides are TGTGCCAGTAGTATAGGGGGGACAGGCACAGATACGCAGTATTTT. Its translation: CASSIGGTGTDTQYF.

V is TRBV7-9 and J is TRBJ1-3; 10 bases are a match to TRBD1. Trimming took 3 bases from V and 6 from J; bases not matched to a gene: 5. The CDR3 extends over 15 amino acids. CDR1 SEHNR and CDR2 FQNEAQ come from the germline V gene (reference sequence). The CDR3 protein is CASSFPGQGENTIYF. As DNA, the CDR3 is TGTGCCAGCAGCTTTCCCGGACAGGGGGAAAACACCATATATTTT.

The chain is built from TRBV24-1 and TRBJ1-4, with 8 bases matching TRBD1. The V segment lost 6 bases and the J segment 3 bases; nucleotides outside the gene matches: 2. The germline V gene encodes CDR1 KGHDR and CDR2 SFDVKD. The CDR3 extends over 14 amino acids. This chain's CDR3 is CATSPGGSNEKLFF. In DNA, the CDR3 is TGTGCCACCAGTCCAGGGGGCTCTAATGAAAAACTGTTTTTT.

The chain joins TRBV30 to TRBJ2-7; perhaps TRBD1 as D (6 bases). The CDR3 totals 13 residues. V lost 2 bases and J lost 5, with 13 bases in between. CDR1 GTSNPN and CDR2 SVGIG come from the germline V gene (reference sequence). The CDR3 region is CAWSPDSVHEQYF. For the CDR3, the DNA is TGTGCCTGGAGTCCGGACAGCGTTCACGAGCAGTACTTC.

This chain joins TRBV7-9 and TRBJ1-3; the D is unclear. This CDR3 region has 15 residues. V dropped 3 bases and J dropped 3 bases, with 12 bases sitting between them. CDR1 and CDR2 (germline): SEHNR, FQNEAQ (reference sequence). The CDR3 spells CASSFRGLSGNTIYF. The CDR3 coding sequence is TGTGCCAGCAGCTTCCGAGGGCTCAGTGGAAACACCATATATTTT.

The chain joins TRBV13 to TRBJ2-5, with D perhaps TRBD2 (6 bases). The CDR3 runs to 14 residues. Germline-derived CDR1 and CDR2 are PRHDT and FYEKMQ (reference sequence). V dropped 5 bases and J dropped 0 bases, with 10 bases sitting between them. The CDR3 sequence: CASSPRGYQETQYF. CDR3 DNA: TGTGCCAGCAGCCCCCGGGGGTACCAAGAGACCCAGTACTTC.

This chain links TRBV28 with TRBJ2-1; 14 nucleotides match TRBD2. The J segment lost 4 bases and the V segment lost 10 bases, leaving 12 bases of the junction unmatched. The CDR3 spans 17 residues. Germline V gives CDR1 MDHEN, CDR2 SYDVKM. The CDR3 DNA sequence: TGTGCCACCGATTCGACTAGCGGGAGGGCCGAGTACAATGAGCAGTTCTTC. Amino acids: CATDSTSGRAEYNEQFF.

The rearrangement joins TRBV10-2 to TRBJ2-1, with 9 bases identical to TRBD2. Unmatched junction bases numbered 9, after V lost 0 bases and J lost 12 bases. CDR1 and CDR2 from the germline V gene are WSHSY and SAAADI. The CDR3 totals 15 residues. The CDR3 nucleotides are TGCGCCAGCAGTGAGTCGAGGCGGGGGGGTCTGGGGCAGTTCTTC. Amino acid sequence: CASSESRRGGLGQFF.

This chain connects TRBV7-8 to TRBJ1-2; 11 positions agree with TRBD1. V dropped 0 bases and J dropped 6; count of bases not matched to a gene: 6. Germline V gives CDR1 SGHVS, CDR2 FQNEAQ. The CDR3 extends over 16 amino acids. The CDR3 nucleotides are TGTGCCAGCAGCTTAGCGGGGGGACAGGGGGTGCATGGCTACACCTTC. Translating gives CASSLAGGQGVHGYTF.

V usage is TRBV5-1 and J usage is TRBJ2-7; TRBD1 aligns across 7 bases. The CDR3 runs to 16 residues. CDR1 is SGHRS and CDR2 is YFSETQ in the germline V gene. The trim removed 5 bases at V and 4 bases at J, leaving 15 bases unmatched. CDR3 DNA sequence: TGCGCCAGCAGACCCGACAGGGATCGGTTGGATTACGAGCAGTACTTC. This gives the protein CASRPDRDRLDYEQYF. Full variable domain (remainder filled in from reference TRBV5-1 and TRBJ2-7): KAGVTQTPRYLIKTRGQQVTLSCSPISGHRSVSWYQQTPGQGLQFLFEYFSETQRNKGNFPGRFSGRQFSNSRSEMNVSTLELGDSALYLCASRPDRDRLDYEQYFGPGTRLTVT.

The rearrangement links TRBV5-4 to TRBJ2-1; 8 bases line up with TRBD2. The junction had 10 bases not matched to a gene; V was cut back by 4 bases and J by 4 bases. The CDR3 is 16 residues long. Germline CDR1 and CDR2: SGHNT and YYREEE (reference sequence). CDR3 sequence reads: CASSGSGGGRYNEQFF. The CDR3 DNA sequence: TGTGCCAGCAGCGGCAGCGGGGGCGGAAGATACAATGAGCAGTTCTTC.

The chain links TRBV23-1 to TRBJ1-2; D might be TRBD1 (6 bases). TRBV23-1 is designated an ORF whose function remains uncertain. The CDR3 totals 13 residues. The V gene lost 2 bases and the J gene lost 11 bases, with 15 bases spanning the gap. The CDR3 spells CASSQTSTGKYTF. The CDR3 DNA sequence: TGCGCCAGCAGTCAAACCTCCACAGGGAAATACACCTTC.

This clone came up once. The rearrangement joins TRBV28 to TRBJ1-2, with TRBD1 identical over 7 bases. Losses at the gene ends were 6 bases for V and 4 bases for J; bases not matched to a gene: 11. The CDR3 has 15 amino acids. CDR1 is MDHEN, CDR2 SYDVKM, per germline. CDR3 loop: CASSRDRVSGYGYTF. The CDR3 bases are TGTGCCAGCAGCCGCGACAGGGTTAGCGGCTATGGCTACACCTTC.

CDR3 sequence: CASSQEGVFSYNEQFF. CDR3 sequence (DNA): TGCGCCAGCAGCCAAGAAGGGGTCTTCTCCTACAATGAGCAGTTCTTC. V usage is TRBV4-1 and J usage is TRBJ2-1, with TRBD1 as a possible D gene (5 bases). Trimming stripped 0 bases from V and 0 bases from J, with 9 bases between. The CDR3 is made up of 16 amino acids. Germline lookup yields CDR1 MGHRA and CDR2 YSYEKL.

This clone has a handful of counts. The V call is TRBV21-1, the J call TRBJ1-4; the listed D gene, TRBD1, was not tested against the DNA. TRBV21-1 is noted as a pseudogene. The CDR3 loop spans 21 amino acids. CDR3 DNA sequence: TGTGCCAGCAGCAAAGCGGCAGGGGGTGATTTGGTCTCTCCCAATAATGAAAAACTGTTTTTT. This codes for CASSKAAGGDLVSPNNEKLFF.

The chain uses TRBV27 and TRBJ1-1, with D unclear. CDR1 is MNHEY, CDR2 SMNVEV, per germline (reference sequence). Trimming took 3 bases from V and 1 from J, leaving 9 bases between them. The CDR3 is made up of 14 amino acids. The CDR3 nucleotides read TGTGCCAGCAGTTTGGTCAGTTCGAACACTGAAGCTTTCTTT. It is translated as CASSLVSSNTEAFF.